A single sample is the source of the 5 T cell receptor beta chains below, sequenced in a study of beta chain features in type 1 diabetes. Expressed TCRB transcripts were sequenced because the entire RNA isolate underwent reverse transcription. The protocol was immunoSEQ multiplex PCR, while the TCRdb copy is restricted to in-frame clones and leaves out a portion. The profile shows about 240,000 clones, 25% to 35% of them singletons. The sample consisted of central memory CD4+ T cells from blood. The receptor source for this set is a man aged 25 to 45 in good health.

The rearrangement links TRBV7-9 to TRBJ2-5, with a weak D call TRBD2 (5 bases). This CDR3 has 16 amino acids. Germline V lookup: CDR1 SEHNR, CDR2 FQNEAQ (reference sequence). V was trimmed by 5 bases and J by 4 bases, leaving 20 bases between them. The CDR3 reads CASSEPPRRLGETQYF. CDR3 DNA: TGTGCCAGCAGCGAGCCCCCGAGGAGGTTAGGAGAGACCCAGTACTTC.

This clone was counted many times. This rearrangement joins TRBV29-1 to TRBJ2-3, with D hard to call. Germline V gene lookup returns CDR1 SQVTM and CDR2 ANQGSEA. This CDR3 has 10 residues. Here the CDR3 DNA reads TGCCTCGTCAGCACAGATACGCAGTATTTT. It translates to CLVSTDTQYF.

This clone has ten or more counts. V and J are TRBV30 and TRBJ2-3; D perhaps matches TRBD1 (5 bases). V dropped 5 bases and J dropped 0 bases, with 12 bases sitting between them. Per the germline V gene, CDR1 is GTSNPN and CDR2 is SVGIG (reference sequence). This CDR3 comprises 14 residues. DNA of the CDR3: TGTGCCTGGCTCAGGGTAGGAAGCACAGATACGCAGTATTTT. Its protein product is CAWLRVGSTDTQYF.

The chain uses TRBV25-1 and TRBJ1-5; TRBD1 aligns across 7 bases. The ends lost 4 bases at V and 7 bases at J; junction bases unmatched: 7. The CDR3 is 14 amino acids. CDR1 and CDR2 from the germline V gene are MGHDK and SYGVNS. CDR3 bases: TGTGCCAGCAGTGGGGCAGGGGGACACCAGCCCCAGCATTTT. Its protein is CASSGAGGHQPQHF. The whole variable domain, filled in from reference TRBV25-1 and TRBJ1-5, reads EADIYQTPRYLVIGTGKKITLECSQTMGHDKMYWYQQDPGMELHLIHYSYGVNSTEKGDLSSESTVSRIRTEHFPLTLESARPSHTSQYLCASSGAGGHQPQHFGDGTRLSIL.

As DNA, the CDR3 is TGTGCCAGCAGCTTAGCGGCAGGGGCTTCAAATCAGCCCCAGCATTTT. Protein sequence: CASSLAAGASNQPQHF. The gene calls are TRBV7-8 and TRBJ1-5, with D tentatively TRBD1 (6 bases). This CDR3 comprises 16 residues. Deletions cut 0 bases from V and 4 bases from J, with 13 bases between. From germline, CDR1 is SGHVS and CDR2 FQNEAQ.